This T cell receptor beta chain stems from a study of T cell repertoires in cytomegalovirus infection. About the study: Indicated by public TCR beta signatures were CMV infection and matching HLA type.

The CDR3 is 15 residues long. Germline assignment: CDR1 MDHEN and CDR2 SYDVKM. Study conclusions and caveats: Ex vivo responses were dominated by HLA-C-restricted CMV-specific TCR beta clonotypes.

TCRdb reprocessed the reads with MiXCR, giving one entry per CDR3 protein. The sample has some 700,000 distinct CDR3 sequences, approximately 34% seen once. In regard to this clonotype: Its antigen is as yet unknown. The germline gene is not matched at one end of the junction; a read error may be the cause.

The rearrangement uses TRBV28 and TRBJ1-3; 11 nucleotides line up with TRBD1. The TCR sequence derives from a human donor in good health (CMV status not recorded). Some clones in this sample may be carry-over from other donors' samples. The sequencing input was PBMCs. The CDR3 sequence is CATAGTGGSGNTVYF. The CDR3 nucleotides are TGTGCCACCGCCGGGACAGGGGGATCTGGAAACACCGTATATTTT.